This T cell receptor beta chain was recorded in a study of blood T cell repertoires in COVID-19. Germline CDR1 reads SQVTM; CDR2 reads ANQGSEA. The CDR3 sequence is 13 residues long. Trimming cost V 3 bases and J 3 bases; bases outside gene matches: 3. The data were produced by immunoSEQ multiplex PCR, yet TCRdb's version contains in-frame clones alone and is incomplete. Of about 56,000 clones detected, over 60% appear once; the ten largest clones hold more than 4%. A few counts support this clone. The clonotype comes from a woman between 65 and 79 years old with COVID-19, enrolled during active disease. This chain links TRBV29-1 with TRBJ1-2; 8 nucleotides agree with TRBD1. Material: peripheral blood. For the CDR3, the DNA is TGCAGCGTTGACGGGACAGGAGACTATGGCTACACCTTC. This translates into CSVDGTGDYGYTF.